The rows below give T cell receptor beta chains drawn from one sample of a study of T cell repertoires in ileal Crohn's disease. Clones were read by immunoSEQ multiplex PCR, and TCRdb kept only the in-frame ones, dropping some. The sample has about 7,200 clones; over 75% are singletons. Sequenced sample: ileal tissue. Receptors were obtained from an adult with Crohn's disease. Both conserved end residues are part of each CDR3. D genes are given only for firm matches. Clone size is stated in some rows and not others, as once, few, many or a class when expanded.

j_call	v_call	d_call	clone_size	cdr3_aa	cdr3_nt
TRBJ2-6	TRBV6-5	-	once	CASRLHRSGANVLTF	TGTGCCAGCCGCTTACACCGCTCTGGGGCCAACGTCCTGACTTTC
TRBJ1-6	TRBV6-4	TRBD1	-	CASSDSGQGNSPLHF	TGTGCCAGCAGTGACTCGGGACAGGGTAATTCACCCCTCCACTTT
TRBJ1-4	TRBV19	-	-	CASRPGQRREKLFF	TGTGCCAGTAGGCCGGGACAAAGACGTGAAAAACTGTTTTTT
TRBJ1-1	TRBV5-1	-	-	CASRYGQNTEAFF	TGCGCCAGCAGGTACGGGCAGAACACTGAAGCTTTCTTT
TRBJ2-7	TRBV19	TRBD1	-	CASKGDRDYEQYF	TGTGCCAGTAAAGGGGACAGGGACTACGAGCAGTACTTC
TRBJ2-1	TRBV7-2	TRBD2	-	CASSRGAAGANSNEQFF	TGTGCCAGCAGCCGTGGGGCAGCGGGGGCCAATTCCAATGAGCAGTTCTTC
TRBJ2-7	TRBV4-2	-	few	CASSQGTNPREQYF	TGTGCCAGCAGCCAAGGGACGAATCCTAGGGAGCAGTACTTC
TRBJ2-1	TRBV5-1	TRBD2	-	CASSSGTSGGSNEQFF	TGCGCCAGCAGCTCCGGGACTAGCGGGGGGAGCAATGAGCAGTTCTTC
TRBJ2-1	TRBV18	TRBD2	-	CASSTKLAGGRVDEQFF	TGTGCCAGCTCAACGAAACTAGCGGGGGGAAGGGTTGATGAGCAGTTCTTC
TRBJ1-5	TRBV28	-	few	CASSLNSHQPQHF	TGTGCCAGCAGCTTAAACAGCCATCAGCCCCAGCATTTT
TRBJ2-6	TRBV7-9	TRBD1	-	CASSLGTGGFSGANVLTF	TGTGCCAGCAGCCTCGGGACAGGCGGGTTCTCTGGGGCCAACGTCCTGACTTTC
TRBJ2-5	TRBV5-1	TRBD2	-	CASRPPGLAGHQETQYF	TGCGCCAGCAGGCCACCGGGACTAGCGGGCCACCAAGAGACCCAGTACTTC
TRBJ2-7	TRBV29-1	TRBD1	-	CSANRGPYEQYF	TGCAGCGCAAACAGGGGTCCCTACGAGCAGTACTTC
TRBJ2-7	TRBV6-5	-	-	CASSYSRGEQYF	TGTGCCAGCAGTTACTCGAGGGGCGAGCAGTACTTC
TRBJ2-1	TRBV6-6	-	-	CATSLAREQFF	TGTGCCACTTCACTAGCCCGGGAGCAGTTCTTC
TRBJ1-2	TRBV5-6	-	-	CASISGREWSGYTF	TGTGCCAGCATCTCGGGAAGGGAGTGGAGCGGCTACACCTTC
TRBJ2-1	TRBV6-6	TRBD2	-	CASSYMRGGNEQFF	TGTGCCAGCAGTTACATGCGGGGGGGCAATGAGCAGTTCTTC
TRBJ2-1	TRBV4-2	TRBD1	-	CASSHRQGGSYNEQFF	TGTGCCAGCAGCCACCGACAGGGGGGCTCCTACAATGAGCAGTTCTTC
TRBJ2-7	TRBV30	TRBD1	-	CACSGGQGYTYEQYF	TGTGCCTGCTCAGGGGGACAGGGGTACACCTACGAGCAGTACTTC
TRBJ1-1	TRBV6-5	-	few	CASTRRHMNTEAFF	TGTGCCAGCACCCGACGACATATGAACACTGAAGCTTTCTTT
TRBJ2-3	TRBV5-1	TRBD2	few	CASKLAGLTDTQYF	TGCGCCAGCAAGCTAGCGGGGCTCACAGATACGCAGTATTTT
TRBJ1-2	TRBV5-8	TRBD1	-	CASTWTGEGYGYTF	TGTGCCAGCACCTGGACAGGGGAAGGGTATGGCTACACCTTC
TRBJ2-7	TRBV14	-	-	CASSQFFDEQYF	TGTGCCAGCAGCCAATTCTTTGACGAGCAGTACTTC
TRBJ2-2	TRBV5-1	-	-	CASTLGDRFTGELFF	TGCGCCAGCACCCTGGGGGACCGATTCACCGGGGAGCTGTTTTTT
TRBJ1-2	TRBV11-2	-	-	CASSPGKLNYGYTF	TGTGCCAGCAGCCCCGGCAAACTTAACTATGGCTACACCTTC
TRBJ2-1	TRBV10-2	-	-	CASSVGTNRGNEQFF	TGCGCCAGCAGTGTGGGGACGAATCGGGGGAATGAGCAGTTCTTC
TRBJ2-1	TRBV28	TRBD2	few	CASRTSGVLSYNEQFF	TGTGCCAGCAGAACAAGCGGGGTCCTCTCCTACAATGAGCAGTTCTTC
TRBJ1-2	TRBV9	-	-	CASRANWWYTF	TGTGCCAGCAGGGCCAACTGGTGGTACACCTTC
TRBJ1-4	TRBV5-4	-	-	CASGSQGFGEKLFF	TGTGCCAGCGGGTCACAGGGATTTGGCGAAAAACTGTTTTTT
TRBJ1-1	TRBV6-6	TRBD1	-	CASSYSKGQGFFVAFF	TGTGCCAGCAGTTACTCCAAGGGACAGGGGTTCTTTGTAGCTTTCTTT
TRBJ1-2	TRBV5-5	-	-	CASSETNYGYTF	TGTGCCAGCAGCGAAACTAACTATGGCTACACCTTC
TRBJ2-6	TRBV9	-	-	CASSVGSISGANVLTF	TGTGCCAGCAGCGTAGGGTCTATCTCTGGGGCCAACGTCCTGACTTTC
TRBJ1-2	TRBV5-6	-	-	CASSLPTAPNYGYTF	TGTGCCAGCAGCCTACCGACAGCTCCTAACTATGGCTACACCTTC
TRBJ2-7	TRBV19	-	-	CASSRSRTGTYEQYF	TGTGCCAGTAGTAGATCTCGGACGGGAACCTACGAGCAGTACTTC
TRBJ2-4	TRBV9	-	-	CASSPHPDYLLAKNIQYF	TGTGCCAGCAGCCCCCACCCTGACTACCTCCTAGCCAAAAACATTCAGTACTTC
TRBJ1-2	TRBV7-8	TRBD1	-	CASSLGPQGYYGYTF	TGTGCCAGCAGCTTAGGGCCACAGGGGTACTATGGCTACACCTTC
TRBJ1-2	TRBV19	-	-	CASRGPYGYTF	TGTGCCAGTAGAGGGCCGTATGGCTACACCTTC
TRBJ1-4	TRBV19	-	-	CASKEDTNEKLFF	TGTGCCAGTAAGGAGGATACTAATGAAAAACTGTTTTTT
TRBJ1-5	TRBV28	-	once	CASSVPGLNQPQHF	TGTGCCAGCAGTGTCCCGGGGCTCAATCAGCCCCAGCATTTT
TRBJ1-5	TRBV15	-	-	CATSRVEKGWNQPQHF	TGTGCCACCAGCAGAGTAGAGAAGGGATGGAATCAGCCCCAGCATTTT
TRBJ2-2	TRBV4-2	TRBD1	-	CASSRHPGQGVGELFF	TGTGCCAGCAGCCGACACCCGGGACAGGGAGTCGGGGAGCTGTTTTTT
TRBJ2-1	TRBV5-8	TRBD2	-	CASSYQRGTSSDNEQFF	TGTGCCAGCAGCTACCAGAGGGGGACTAGCTCAGACAATGAGCAGTTCTTC
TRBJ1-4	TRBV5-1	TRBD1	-	CASGQGDEKLFF	TGCGCCAGCGGCCAGGGGGATGAAAAACTGTTTTTT
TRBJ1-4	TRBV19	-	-	CASSLELNEKLFF	TGTGCCAGTAGTTTGGAGCTTAATGAAAAACTGTTTTTT